The T cell receptor beta chain under discussion was sequenced for a study of blood T cell repertoires in COVID-19. The CDR3 consists of 14 residues. V lost 4 bases, J lost 4 bases, and 11 bases lay in between. CDR1 is LGHDT, CDR2 YNNKEL, per germline (reference sequence). Repertoires were generated with immunoSEQ multiplex PCR, while TCRdb's copy carries only in-frame clones and drops some. Here the sample spans 70,000 to 80,000 clones, approximately 86% being singletons. This clone has only a few counts. This chain uses TRBV3-1 (or the pseudogene TRBV3-2) with TRBJ1-5; D may be TRBD1 (6 bases). What was sequenced was peripheral blood. The clonotype was recovered from a woman aged 55 to 70 with acute or convalescent COVID-19. The CDR3 sequence is CASSLRGANQPQHF. The CDR3 DNA follows: TGTGCCAGCAGCCTACGGGGGGCTAATCAGCCCCAGCATTTT.